Listed below are T cell receptor beta chains from one sample, sequenced in a study of T cell clones after liver transplantation. Profiling relied on immunoSEQ multiplex PCR, and the TCRdb table lists in-frame clones only, not all of them. Of 75,000 to 95,000 clones listed, around 84% are singletons. The sample consisted of CD4+ T cells from blood, taken less than 50 months after liver transplant. All receptors come from a human patient who received a liver transplant. Some T cells may have come from the graft donor. The CDR3 runs from the conserved cysteine through the conserved F or W. A D gene is named only where the DNA matches it firmly. Clone sizes are given selectively: once, few, many, or a class where the clone is expanded.

v_gene: TRBV5-6
j_gene: TRBJ2-1
abundance: -
d_gene: -
CDR3aa: CASSLFVGPGIYNEQFF
CDR3nt: TGTGCCAGCAGCTTGTTCGTGGGGCCTGGAATCTACAATGAGCAGTTCTTC

v_gene: TRBV7-3
j_gene: TRBJ1-1
abundance: -
d_gene: -
CDR3aa: CASSLLGGRNTEAFF
CDR3nt: TGTGCCAGCAGCCTTCTGGGGGGGAGGAACACTGAAGCTTTCTTT

v_gene: TRBV25-1
j_gene: TRBJ1-4
abundance: -
d_gene: -
CDR3aa: CASSASAGRSNEKLFF
CDR3nt: TGTGCCAGCAGTGCCTCTGCGGGGCGGAGTAATGAAAAACTGTTTTTT

v_gene: TRBV25-1
j_gene: TRBJ2-3
abundance: once
d_gene: TRBD2
CDR3aa: CASSDPTSGGLTDTQYF
CDR3nt: TGTGCCAGCAGTGATCCGACTAGCGGGGGGCTCACAGATACGCAGTATTTT

v_gene: TRBV7-9
j_gene: TRBJ1-5
abundance: -
d_gene: -
CDR3aa: CASSLAGLGHQPQHF
CDR3nt: TGTGCCAGCAGCTTAGCGGGGCTAGGTCATCAGCCCCAGCATTTT

v_gene: TRBV5-1
j_gene: TRBJ1-1
abundance: -
d_gene: TRBD1
CDR3aa: CASSEGTGLRGTEAFF
CDR3nt: TGCGCCAGCAGCGAAGGGACAGGCTTACGGGGCACTGAAGCTTTCTTT

v_gene: TRBV19
j_gene: TRBJ2-7
abundance: -
d_gene: -
CDR3aa: CASSLRGLYDEQYF
CDR3nt: TGTGCCAGTAGTTTGAGAGGACTCTACGACGAGCAGTACTTC

v_gene: TRBV28
j_gene: TRBJ1-1
abundance: -
d_gene: -
CDR3aa: CASSLPDGRFSEAFF
CDR3nt: TGTGCCAGCAGTTTACCAGACGGCAGGTTCTCTGAAGCTTTCTTT

v_gene: TRBV5-1
j_gene: TRBJ1-1
abundance: -
d_gene: -
CDR3aa: CASSLTLGDTEAFF
CDR3nt: TGCGCCAGCAGCTTGACCCTCGGGGACACTGAAGCTTTCTTT

v_gene: TRBV30
j_gene: TRBJ2-2
abundance: -
d_gene: TRBD2
CDR3aa: CAWRSPGTRVGELFF
CDR3nt: TGTGCCTGGAGGAGTCCCGGGACTAGGGTCGGGGAGCTGTTTTTT

v_gene: TRBV19
j_gene: TRBJ2-7
abundance: -
d_gene: -
CDR3aa: CASSIGRTSSYEQYF
CDR3nt: TGTGCCAGTAGTATAGGCAGGACCAGCTCCTACGAGCAGTACTTC

v_gene: TRBV9
j_gene: TRBJ2-1
abundance: -
d_gene: -
CDR3aa: CASSVVQNNEQFF
CDR3nt: TGTGCCAGCAGCGTCGTCCAAAACAATGAGCAGTTCTTC

v_gene: TRBV10-3
j_gene: TRBJ1-3
abundance: -
d_gene: TRBD1
CDR3aa: CAITDRGFDSGNTIYF
CDR3nt: TGTGCCATTACTGACAGGGGGTTTGACTCTGGAAACACCATATATTTT

v_gene: TRBV13
j_gene: TRBJ2-2
abundance: -
d_gene: -
CDR3aa: CASSRYDTGELFF
CDR3nt: TGTGCCAGCAGCCGATACGACACCGGGGAGCTGTTTTTT

v_gene: TRBV6-1
j_gene: TRBJ1-5
abundance: -
d_gene: TRBD1
CDR3aa: CASSQGVSNQPQHF
CDR3nt: TGTGCCAGCAGTCAGGGGGTTAGCAATCAGCCCCAGCATTTT

v_gene: TRBV5-1
j_gene: TRBJ1-2
abundance: -
d_gene: TRBD1
CDR3aa: CASSFGPGQGWNGYTF
CDR3nt: TGCGCCAGCAGCTTTGGCCCGGGACAGGGATGGAACGGCTACACCTTC

v_gene: TRBV25-1
j_gene: TRBJ1-5
abundance: -
d_gene: TRBD1
CDR3aa: CASSGTGANQPQHF
CDR3nt: TGTGCCAGCAGTGGCACAGGGGCCAATCAGCCCCAGCATTTT

v_gene: TRBV5-1
j_gene: TRBJ2-5
abundance: once
d_gene: -
CDR3aa: CASSLDGPQETQYF
CDR3nt: TGCGCCAGCAGCTTGGATGGACCCCAAGAGACCCAGTACTTC

v_gene: TRBV7-8
j_gene: TRBJ2-2
abundance: -
d_gene: -
CDR3aa: CASSWTATNTGELFF
CDR3nt: TGTGCCAGCAGCTGGACCGCCACGAACACCGGGGAGCTGTTTTTT

v_gene: TRBV19
j_gene: TRBJ1-5
abundance: -
d_gene: -
CDR3aa: CASSMGRAFDQPQHF
CDR3nt: TGTGCCAGTAGTATGGGTAGGGCCTTTGATCAGCCCCAGCATTTT

v_gene: TRBV7-2
j_gene: TRBJ2-7
abundance: -
d_gene: TRBD1
CDR3aa: CASSFRQGGVYEQYF
CDR3nt: TGTGCCAGCAGCTTCAGACAGGGGGGAGTCTACGAGCAGTACTTC

v_gene: TRBV18
j_gene: TRBJ1-1
abundance: -
d_gene: TRBD1
CDR3aa: CASSLNFGGQLNTEAFF
CDR3nt: TGTGCCAGCTCACTGAATTTCGGGGGACAGCTGAACACTGAAGCTTTCTTT

v_gene: TRBV20-1
j_gene: TRBJ2-7
abundance: -
d_gene: -
CDR3aa: CSASLIYEQYF
CDR3nt: TGCAGTGCTAGCCTGATCTACGAGCAGTACTTC

v_gene: TRBV7-2
j_gene: TRBJ2-7
abundance: -
d_gene: TRBD2
CDR3aa: CASSLAGSRPYEQYF
CDR3nt: TGTGCCAGCAGTCTAGCGGGATCCAGACCCTACGAGCAGTACTTC

v_gene: TRBV7-2
j_gene: TRBJ2-7
abundance: -
d_gene: -
CDR3aa: CASSSTLGSYEQYF
CDR3nt: TGTGCCAGCAGCTCCACTCTCGGGAGCTACGAGCAGTACTTC

v_gene: TRBV9
j_gene: TRBJ1-2
abundance: -
d_gene: TRBD1
CDR3aa: CASSLRQGNYGYTF
CDR3nt: TGTGCCAGCAGCCTCCGACAGGGAAACTATGGCTACACCTTC

v_gene: TRBV6-5
j_gene: TRBJ2-1
abundance: -
d_gene: TRBD1
CDR3aa: CASSPRTGPREQFF
CDR3nt: TGTGCCAGCAGTCCTAGGACAGGGCCCAGGGAGCAGTTCTTC

v_gene: TRBV5-1
j_gene: TRBJ2-3
abundance: -
d_gene: TRBD1
CDR3aa: CASSLDGQGTDTQYF
CDR3nt: TGCGCCAGCAGCTTGGATGGACAGGGCACAGATACGCAGTATTTT

v_gene: TRBV28
j_gene: TRBJ2-1
abundance: -
d_gene: -
CDR3aa: CASTPALAHNEQFF
CDR3nt: TGTGCCAGCACCCCGGCACTAGCCCACAATGAGCAGTTCTTC

v_gene: TRBV5-6
j_gene: TRBJ2-3
abundance: -
d_gene: TRBD2
CDR3aa: CASSLVGGNADTQYF
CDR3nt: TGTGCCAGCAGCTTGGTGGGAGGGAACGCAGATACGCAGTATTTT

v_gene: TRBV5-8
j_gene: TRBJ2-3
abundance: -
d_gene: -
CDR3aa: CASSFDGSTDTQYF
CDR3nt: TGTGCCAGCAGTTTTGACGGTAGCACAGATACGCAGTATTTT

v_gene: TRBV30
j_gene: TRBJ2-5
abundance: -
d_gene: -
CDR3aa: CAWSVEQVGAQYF
CDR3nt: TGTGCCTGGAGTGTGGAACAGGTCGGGGCCCAGTACTTC

v_gene: TRBV18
j_gene: TRBJ1-5
abundance: -
d_gene: -
CDR3aa: CASSPLGGNQPQHF
CDR3nt: TGTGCCAGCTCTCCTTTGGGGGGGAATCAGCCCCAGCATTTT

v_gene: TRBV10-1
j_gene: TRBJ2-7
abundance: -
d_gene: -
CDR3aa: CASTYRHEQYF
CDR3nt: TGCGCCAGCACATATCGGCACGAGCAGTACTTC

v_gene: TRBV4-2
j_gene: TRBJ2-7
abundance: -
d_gene: TRBD2
CDR3aa: CASSPSGGGTSYEQYF
CDR3nt: TGTGCCAGCAGCCCTTCGGGGGGAGGGACCTCCTACGAGCAGTACTTC

v_gene: TRBV11-3
j_gene: TRBJ2-7
abundance: -
d_gene: TRBD2
CDR3aa: CASSPTSGVRGEQYF
CDR3nt: TGTGCCAGCAGCCCTACTAGCGGGGTTCGAGGGGAGCAGTACTTC

v_gene: TRBV5-5
j_gene: TRBJ2-7
abundance: -
d_gene: TRBD1
CDR3aa: CASSFGQGIYEQYF
CDR3nt: TGTGCCAGCAGCTTTGGACAGGGAATTTACGAGCAGTACTTC

v_gene: TRBV7-2
j_gene: TRBJ2-5
abundance: -
d_gene: TRBD2
CDR3aa: CASSLDRGGGTQYF
CDR3nt: TGTGCCAGCAGCTTAGATCGCGGGGGGGGGACCCAGTACTTC

v_gene: TRBV7-9
j_gene: TRBJ2-6
abundance: -
d_gene: -
CDR3aa: CASSLGALTSGANVLTF
CDR3nt: TGTGCCAGCAGCTTAGGGGCCCTAACATCTGGGGCCAACGTCCTGACTTTC

v_gene: TRBV4-2
j_gene: TRBJ2-5
abundance: -
d_gene: -
CDR3aa: CASSQGHLETQYF
CDR3nt: TGTGCCAGCAGCCAAGGACATTTGGAGACCCAGTACTTC

v_gene: TRBV28
j_gene: TRBJ1-2
abundance: once
d_gene: -
CDR3aa: CASSITDYGYTF
CDR3nt: TGTGCCAGCAGTATAACAGATTATGGCTACACCTTC

v_gene: TRBV11-2
j_gene: TRBJ2-3
abundance: -
d_gene: -
CDR3aa: CASSFLPSTDTQYF
CDR3nt: TGTGCCAGCAGCTTCCTACCGAGCACAGATACGCAGTATTTT

v_gene: TRBV30
j_gene: TRBJ1-3
abundance: -
d_gene: TRBD1
CDR3aa: CAWSVLLGQGTGNTIYF
CDR3nt: TGTGCCTGGAGTGTATTGCTAGGACAGGGGACTGGAAACACCATATATTTT

v_gene: TRBV27
j_gene: TRBJ1-5
abundance: -
d_gene: -
CDR3aa: CASSFGGSNQPQHF
CDR3nt: TGTGCCAGCAGTTTTGGGGGGAGCAATCAGCCCCAGCATTTT

v_gene: TRBV7-2
j_gene: TRBJ2-5
abundance: -
d_gene: TRBD2
CDR3aa: CASTPGGGQETQYF
CDR3nt: TGTGCCAGCACTCCGGGGGGAGGGCAAGAGACCCAGTACTTC

v_gene: TRBV18
j_gene: TRBJ1-3
abundance: -
d_gene: TRBD1
CDR3aa: CASSPGTGERNTIYF
CDR3nt: TGTGCCAGCTCACCCGGAACAGGGGAGAGAAACACCATATATTTT

v_gene: TRBV28
j_gene: TRBJ2-5
abundance: -
d_gene: -
CDR3aa: CASSLQDIQETQYF
CDR3nt: TGTGCCAGCAGTTTACAGGATATCCAAGAGACCCAGTACTTC

v_gene: TRBV7-2
j_gene: TRBJ1-1
abundance: -
d_gene: -
CDR3aa: CASSNAPQGEAFF
CDR3nt: TGTGCCAGCAGCAATGCTCCCCAGGGTGAAGCTTTCTTT

v_gene: TRBV7-3
j_gene: TRBJ2-1
abundance: -
d_gene: -
CDR3aa: CASSPNGGFEQFF
CDR3nt: TGTGCCAGCAGCCCCAACGGTGGCTTTGAGCAGTTCTTC

v_gene: TRBV4-2
j_gene: TRBJ1-2
abundance: -
d_gene: TRBD1
CDR3aa: CASSQDHRGYGYTF
CDR3nt: TGTGCCAGCAGCCAAGACCACAGGGGCTATGGCTACACCTTC

v_gene: TRBV7-2
j_gene: TRBJ2-2
abundance: once
d_gene: -
CDR3aa: CASSTVGGNTGELFF
CDR3nt: TGTGCCAGCAGCACAGTGGGGGGGAACACCGGGGAGCTGTTTTTT

v_gene: TRBV7-2
j_gene: TRBJ2-3
abundance: -
d_gene: -
CDR3aa: CASSSGGTSTDTQYF
CDR3nt: TGTGCCAGCAGTTCAGGGGGGACTAGCACAGATACGCAGTATTTT

v_gene: TRBV5-6
j_gene: TRBJ2-7
abundance: -
d_gene: -
CDR3aa: CASSLAQGGEQYF
CDR3nt: TGTGCCAGCAGCTTGGCGCAGGGAGGCGAGCAGTACTTC

v_gene: TRBV6-1
j_gene: TRBJ1-5
abundance: -
d_gene: -
CDR3aa: CASSEGGGNQPQHF
CDR3nt: TGTGCCAGCAGTGAAGGGGGTGGCAATCAGCCCCAGCATTTT

v_gene: TRBV7-9
j_gene: TRBJ1-4
abundance: few
d_gene: TRBD1
CDR3aa: CASSWTGGINEKLFF
CDR3nt: TGTGCCAGCAGCTGGACAGGGGGCATCAATGAAAAACTGTTTTTT

v_gene: TRBV6-4
j_gene: TRBJ1-6
abundance: -
d_gene: -
CDR3aa: CASSSGTLDNSPLHF
CDR3nt: TGTGCCAGCAGCTCCGGGACGTTAGATAATTCACCCCTCCACTTT

v_gene: TRBV19
j_gene: TRBJ1-1
abundance: few
d_gene: TRBD1
CDR3aa: CASSGTGGRLTEAFF
CDR3nt: TGTGCCAGTAGTGGGACAGGGGGTCGACTCACTGAAGCTTTCTTT

v_gene: TRBV4-1
j_gene: TRBJ1-2
abundance: medium-sized
d_gene: -
CDR3aa: CASSQGVLRRRIGNYGYTF
CDR3nt: TGCGCCAGCAGCCAAGGAGTTCTCAGGCGTCGGATTGGGAACTATGGCTACACCTTC